This TCR beta chain was obtained from a study of blood T cell repertoires in COVID-19. Across the study: Collection of acute and convalescent COVID-19 samples took place in the United States, Italy and Spain.

The germline V gene has CDR1 MGHRA and CDR2 YSYEKL. The V and J ends lost 1 base and 6 bases respectively, with 12 bases between them. This CDR3 is 14 amino acids long. Donors were grouped by their self-reported clinical history. The data were produced by immunoSEQ multiplex PCR, yet TCRdb's version contains in-frame clones alone and is incomplete. The repertoire has approximately 260,000 clones, 70% to 90% of them found once; the top ten carry just over 6.5%. Sequencing was performed on PBMCs or T cells enriched from blood (not recorded which). The source of this sequence is a woman aged 45-59 years who had been exposed to COVID-19. The gene calls are TRBV4-1 and TRBJ1-1; D is unresolved. CDR3 residues: CASSQVGGGAEAFF. CDR3 coding DNA: TGCGCCAGCAGCCAAGTGGGAGGCGGAGCTGAAGCTTTCTTT.